Sequencing of this T cell receptor (beta chain) was carried out in a study of CD8 T cells in Susac syndrome. Sequencing targeted TCR beta in blood CD8+ and CD4+ T cells. Treatment-naive patients with stable or active relapsing-remitting disease were the multiple sclerosis controls. Purification of the CD8+ and CD4+ T cells relied on negative isolation, and TEMRA cells underwent FACS enrichment. The junction had 4 bases not matched to a gene; V was cut back by 6 bases and J by 1 base. CDR3 size: 13 residues. Looked up from germline, CDR1 is SQVTM and CDR2 is ANQGSEA. An input of roughly 0.45 to 1 ug of RNA was subjected to reverse transcription using random hexamers. With immunoSEQ multiplex PCR, TCR beta CDR3 was amplified across 54 Vbeta and 13 Jbeta. Using its own MiXCR run on the immunoSEQ multiplex PCR reads, TCRdb lists one record per CDR3 protein. The sample has roughly 70,000 distinct CDR3 sequences, nearly 96% seen once; the top ten hold more than 0.09%.

This TCR was recovered from a human donor with multiple sclerosis. V usage is TRBV29-1 and J usage is TRBJ1-1; 8 bases are a match to TRBD1. The sample comprised CD4+ T cells from PBMCs. In nucleotides, the CDR3 is TGCAGCGTGTCAACAGGGGGGAACACTGAAGCTTTCTTT. Its translation: CSVSTGGNTEAFF.